The subject of this entry is one T cell receptor (beta chain). Its antigen remains unknown. CDR1 PRHDT and CDR2 FYEKMQ come from the germline V gene (reference sequence). V was clipped by 1 base and J by 6 bases; unmatched bases: 9. The CDR3 contains 16 residues. This record comes from a study of human T cells and chemical hapten exposure. For the study at large: All patients underwent weekly scalp dosing with diphenylcyclopropenone for the full roughly 22-week study. The patients, most of them female, presented with alopecia areata, totalis or universalis. The study, taken as a whole, reports: Correlating positively with patch test score were the PT1 expanded TCR counts.

Using its own MiXCR run on the RACE reads, TCRdb lists one record per CDR3 protein. The profile shows more than 90,000 distinct CDR3 sequences, over 10% of them singletons. Time point reported: patch test 2, 6 weeks after DPC sensitization. Indicated treatment: therapeutic diphenylcyclopropenone sensitization with weekly scalp DPC. Blood collection happened ahead of applying each patch test. The sequencing here drew on whole blood, taken in connection with sensitization to the hapten diphenylcyclopropenone (DPC). This chain uses TRBV13 with TRBJ2-7; 10 bases line up with TRBD2. The sequence derives from a woman in her thirties or forties with alopecia areata. Some clones in this sample may be carry-over from other donors' samples. The CDR3 region has the DNA TGTGCCAGCAGCTTAGTTCCCAGCGGGAGGGCGGTCGAGCAGTACTTC. Its protein product is CASSLVPSGRAVEQYF.